Described below is a single TCR beta chain sequence and its context. No antigen is known for it. The record originates from a study of blood T cells in healthy people across ages. Study-wide points: Fewer expanded clones and more diversity marked long-lived versus aged donors.

Alongside a J-beta primer mix, a sample-barcoded 5' primer served in a second PCR lasting about 6 to 11 cycles. TCRdb called the 5' RACE reads again in MiXCR, with one record for every CDR3 protein. The sample has roughly 720,000 distinct CDR3 sequences; about 53% are singletons. Trimming took 4 bases from V and 5 from J, leaving 14 bases between them. Looked up from germline, CDR1 is MGHRA and CDR2 is YSYEKL. The CDR3 is 15 residues long. The sequence derives from a man older than 75 in good health. The V call is TRBV4-1, the J call TRBJ1-4, with TRBD1 as a possible D gene (6 bases). The source material was blood. The CDR3 sequence is CASSPPGDTNEKLFF. The CDR3 DNA reads as TGCGCCAGCAGCCCACCCGGGGACACGAATGAAAAACTGTTTTTT.